Listed here are 22 T cell receptor beta chains from one sample, sequenced in a study of STAT5B mutations in CD4+ large granular lymphocyte leukemia. Clones were sequenced by immunoSEQ multiplex PCR, and TCRdb holds only the in-frame ones, with some missing. Among over 25,000 clones listed, roughly 72% were seen once. The material sequenced was CD4+ T cells from blood buffy coats. These receptors came from a human donor in good health.

The chain uses TRBV10-3 and TRBJ2-3, with D possibly TRBD2 on 5 matching bases. CDR1 is ENHRY and CDR2 is SYGVKD in the germline V gene. CDR3 length equals 13 residues. Deletions cut 3 bases from V and 9 bases from J, with 13 bases between. DNA of the CDR3: TGTGCCATCAGTGAAACCAAAGGACTGACGCAGTATTTT. Translation gives CAISETKGLTQYF.

The CDR3 reads CASSPGQGLGDYGYTF. CDR3 coding DNA: TGTGCCAGTAGTCCGGGACAGGGTCTGGGAGACTATGGCTACACCTTC. This rearrangement joins TRBV19 to TRBJ1-2; 9 bases align to TRBD1. V gave up 5 bases and J gave up 3 bases; unmatched junction bases: 10. Germline CDR1 reads LNHDA; CDR2 reads SQIVND (reference sequence). The CDR3 sequence is 16 residues long.

This clone was counted between two and nine times. The chain is built from TRBV18 and TRBJ1-3, with D unclear. The germline V gene encodes CDR1 KGHSH and CDR2 LQKENI. The V end was cut by 3 bases, the J end by 6 bases, with 12 bases between. The CDR3 extends over 14 amino acids. CDR3 residues: CASSPLDQPNTIYF. DNA for the CDR3: TGTGCCAGCTCACCCTTGGACCAACCAAACACCATATATTTT.

The CDR3 loop is CASSYSPVVYYEQYF. The DNA of the CDR3 is TGTGCCAGCAGTTACTCACCGGTAGTTTACTACGAGCAGTACTTC. The chain has TRBV6-5 and TRBJ2-7; D gene unclear. Germline values: CDR1 MNHEY, CDR2 SVGAGI. The V end lost 0 bases, the J end lost 3 bases, and 12 bases lay between the germline ends. The CDR3 consists of 15 residues.

The rearrangement links TRBV6-4 to TRBJ1-5; D may be TRBD1 (5 bases). The CDR3 has 13 residues. Trimming shortened V by 4 bases and J by 7 bases, and 11 bases separated the two germline ends. CDR1 MRHNA and CDR2 SNTAGT come from the germline V gene. CDR3 nucleotide sequence: TGTGCCAGCAGTGTCGACAGCGGGCAGCCCCAGCATTTT. This sequence encodes CASSVDSGQPQHF.

This clone was seen just once. CDR3: CASSRTYLGGGSNQPQHF. CDR3 in DNA: TGTGCCAGTAGTCGTACCTACCTAGGGGGAGGAAGCAATCAGCCCCAGCATTTT. The rearrangement joins TRBV19 to TRBJ1-5, with a tentative D call TRBD1 (6 bases). The V and J ends lost 5 bases and 1 base respectively, with 21 bases between them. Germline V CDR1 and CDR2: LNHDA, SQIVND (reference sequence). The CDR3 has 18 amino acids.

This clone came up a few times. The V call is TRBV30, the J call TRBJ1-3; no clear D gene. Trimming pared 0 bases from V and 5 bases from J, leaving 11 bases between. CDR3 size: 14 residues. Looked up from germline, CDR1 is GTSNPN and CDR2 is SVGIG (reference sequence). CDR3 sequence reads: CAWSVGPGRNTIYF. CDR3 bases: TGTGCCTGGAGTGTCGGGCCAGGAAGAAACACCATATATTTT.

The V gene is TRBV30, the J gene TRBJ1-5; D gene ambiguous. V was cut by 3 bases and J by 7 bases, with 22 bases left in between. The CDR3 is 16 amino acids. Germline V gives CDR1 GTSNPN, CDR2 SVGIG (reference sequence). The CDR3 region is CAWRSSALGGRQPQHF. DNA of the CDR3: TGTGCCTGGAGATCGTCAGCCTTAGGAGGGAGGCAGCCCCAGCATTTT.

The J gene is TRBJ2-3, the V gene TRBV2, with D possibly TRBD2 on 6 matching bases. CDR1 and CDR2 (germline): SNHLY, FYNNEI. V lost 10 bases and J 7 bases, leaving 21 bases between the germline ends. The CDR3 sequence is 14 residues long. The CDR3 DNA is TGTGCCACCGCGCAGTCCCTGGAGGGGAATACGCAGTATTTT. Amino acids: CATAQSLEGNTQYF.

This clone was picked up a small number of times. V gene TRBV10-1 combines with J gene TRBJ1-2; 11 bases match TRBD1. CDR1 and CDR2 from the germline V gene are WNHNN and SYGVQD (reference sequence). V lost 4 bases to trimming and J lost 4 bases; unmatched junction nucleotides: 5. The CDR3 extends over 15 amino acids. The CDR3 DNA sequence: TGCGCCAGCAGTGGGACAGGGGGCGAAGCCTATGGCTACACCTTC. This gives the protein CASSGTGGEAYGYTF.

The chain combines TRBV6-1 with TRBJ2-7, with 9 nucleotides matching TRBD2. The CDR3 runs to 15 residues. Germline V CDR1 and CDR2: MNHNS, SASEGT. The ends lost 2 bases at V and 0 bases at J; junction bases unmatched: 2. The CDR3 sequence is CASSEMTSGSYEQYF. CDR3 nucleotides: TGTGCCAGCAGTGAAATGACTAGCGGCTCCTACGAGCAGTACTTC.

This clone was detected a few times. The rearrangement links TRBV18 to TRBJ2-1; tentative D call: TRBD2 (5 bases). V was pared by 5 bases and J by 5 bases, with 22 bases between. The CDR3 consists of 17 residues. From germline, CDR1 is KGHSH and CDR2 LQKENI. CDR3 bases: TGTGCCAGCTCATCCAGAAACCCGGGAACTTCCCACAATGAGCAGTTCTTC. Protein sequence: CASSSRNPGTSHNEQFF. The variable domain in full, completed from reference TRBV18 and TRBJ2-1, reads NAGVMQNPRHLVRRRGQEARLRCSPMKGHSHVYWYRQLPEEGLKFMVYLQKENIIDESGMPKERFSAEFPKEGPSILRIQQVVRGDSAAYFCASSSRNPGTSHNEQFFGPGTRLTVL.

The chain combines TRBV19 with TRBJ2-4; D call uncertain. CDR1 LNHDA and CDR2 SQIVND come from the germline V gene (reference sequence). CDR3 size: 14 residues. Trimming removed 3 bases from V and 0 bases from J, with 6 bases in between. The chain's CDR3 is CASSMDLAKNIQYF. CDR3 DNA sequence: TGTGCCAGTAGTATGGACCTAGCCAAAAACATTCAGTACTTC.

The chain employs TRBV15 and TRBJ1-2, with a tentative D call TRBD1 (5 bases). The CDR3 is 15 amino acids. V was trimmed by 0 bases and J by 4 bases, leaving 12 bases between them. Looked up from germline, CDR1 is LNHNV and CDR2 is YYDKDF (reference sequence). In DNA form, the CDR3 reads TGTGCCACCAGCAGAGAATCTGGGGGGAGCTATGGCTACACCTTC. This translates into CATSRESGGSYGYTF.

This chain links TRBV11-3 with TRBJ1-1; perhaps TRBD1 as D (5 bases). With 5 bases removed from V and 4 bases from J, the gap between germline ends came to 17 bases. This CDR3 has 15 residues. The germline V gene encodes CDR1 SGHNT and CDR2 YENEEA. CDR3: CASSPLGVVPTEAFF. CDR3 nucleotide sequence: TGTGCCAGCAGCCCTCTAGGGGTTGTTCCCACTGAAGCTTTCTTT.

This clone was counted only a few times. This rearrangement joins TRBV11-3 to TRBJ2-1; possibly TRBD1 for D (6 bases). The CDR3 is 16 residues long. The germline V and J ends were trimmed by 1 base and 1 base, with 11 bases remaining between them. CDR1 is SGHNT, CDR2 YENEEA, per germline. CDR3 amino acids: CASSLGGPQSYNEQFF. The CDR3 DNA reads TGTGCCAGCAGCTTAGGGGGGCCTCAATCCTACAATGAGCAGTTCTTC.

This chain uses TRBV10-3 with TRBJ2-3; D is perhaps TRBD2 (5 bases). Germline-derived CDR1 and CDR2 are ENHRY and SYGVKD. V shed 8 bases and J shed 8 bases, with 20 bases lying between them. The CDR3 has 14 amino acids. In DNA form, the CDR3 reads TGTGCCATCCAACGAGGGTTGCGGAACCTTACGCAGTATTTT. Residues: CAIQRGLRNLTQYF.

This clone was detected a few times. The rearrangement uses TRBV6-6 and TRBJ2-2; D possibly corresponds to TRBD1 (5 bases). This CDR3 has 13 residues. The germline CDR1 and CDR2 sequences are MNHNY and SVGAGI (reference sequence). Trimming pared 2 bases from V and 5 bases from J, leaving 6 bases between. Here the CDR3 reads CASSYRGTGELFF. The CDR3 DNA is TGTGCCAGCAGTTACAGGGGAACCGGGGAGCTGTTTTTT.

V is TRBV11-3 and J is TRBJ2-2; D is undetermined. This CDR3 has 14 amino acids. Germline CDR1 reads SGHNT; CDR2 reads YENEEA. Trimming left V 4 bases short and J 0 bases short, with 6 bases between. The CDR3 DNA sequence: TGTGCCAGCAGCTCCGTTTCGAACACCGGGGAGCTGTTTTTT. It encodes CASSSVSNTGELFF.

The chain has TRBV5-5 and TRBJ1-3; D remains ambiguous. This CDR3 comprises 15 residues. Trimming took 2 bases from V and 4 from J, leaving 13 bases between them. From germline, CDR1 is SGHKS and CDR2 YYEKEE (reference sequence). This CDR3 is CASSFDLFGGNTIYF. CDR3 bases: TGTGCCAGCAGCTTCGACCTATTTGGGGGAAACACCATATATTTT.

The chain has TRBV30 and TRBJ2-3, with 8 positions matching TRBD2. The germline CDR1 and CDR2 sequences are GTSNPN and SVGIG (reference sequence). The CDR3 spans 15 residues. Trimming took 5 bases from V and 4 from J; bases not matched to a gene: 11. CDR3 sequence: CAWGGLSGTADTQYF. The CDR3 DNA is TGTGCCTGGGGTGGGCTTAGCGGGACTGCAGATACGCAGTATTTT.

This clone was found a few times. This sequence joins TRBV2 and TRBJ1-5; D gene unclear. The V gene lost 4 bases and the J gene lost 3 bases, with 4 bases spanning the gap. The CDR3 is 12 amino acids. Germline V lookup: CDR1 SNHLY, CDR2 FYNNEI. This CDR3 is CASSGNNQPQHF. Here the CDR3 DNA reads TGTGCCAGCAGTGGGAACAATCAGCCCCAGCATTTT. The whole variable domain, filled in from reference TRBV2 and TRBJ1-5, reads EPEVTQTPSHQVTQMGQEVILRCVPISNHLYFYWYRQILGQKVEFLVSFYNNEISEKSEIFDDQFSVERPDGSNFTLKIRSTKLEDSAMYFCASSGNNQPQHFGDGTRLSIL.